Shown below are 11 T cell receptor beta chains from a single sample sequenced in a study of blood T cell repertoires in COVID-19. Repertoires were generated with immunoSEQ multiplex PCR, while TCRdb's copy carries only in-frame clones and drops some. The sample carries roughly 300,000 clones, 85% to 90% recorded once. The specimen sequenced was PBMCs or T cells enriched from blood (not recorded which). These receptors all stem from a man aged 25-45 years who had recovered from COVID-19.

V usage is TRBV27 and J usage is TRBJ2-3; possible D gene TRBD1, 5 bases. The germline V gene has CDR1 MNHEY and CDR2 SMNVEV (reference sequence). V was clipped by 3 bases and J by 2 bases, with 36 bases between them. The CDR3 consists of 23 residues. CDR3 sequence (DNA): TGTGCCAGCAGTTTCTCTCTCAGCTCCCGAACCCGGCAACAGGAGATACACACAGATACGCAGTATTTT. Protein product: CASSFSLSSRTRQQEIHTDTQYF.

The chain is built from TRBV5-3 and TRBJ1-2; the match to TRBD1 covers 10 bases. TRBV5-3 is labeled an ORF, and its function is uncertain. Trimming cost V 5 bases and J 4 bases; bases outside gene matches: 11. The CDR3 extends over 16 amino acids. The CDR3 protein is CARRGTGTGASYGYTF. CDR3 nucleotide sequence: TGTGCCAGAAGGGGGACCGGGACAGGGGCGAGCTATGGCTACACCTTC.

Remarks on this clone: The junction does not match germline at one end; this may be a read error. The chain is built from TRBV5-1 and TRBJ1-5; 8 bases align to TRBD1. Germline V gene sequence: CDR1 SGHRS, CDR2 YFSETQ. The CDR3 loop spans 15 amino acids. The CDR3 coding sequence is TGCGCCAGCAGCTTGGTTTCAGGGGGCAAACAGCCCCAGCATTTT. Translated: CASSLVSGGKQPQHF.

The chain has TRBV18 and TRBJ1-4; 7 bases agree with TRBD1. The CDR3 consists of 16 residues. Germline-derived CDR1 and CDR2 are KGHSH and LQKENI. Unmatched junction bases numbered 7, after V lost 4 bases and J lost 2 bases. This chain's CDR3 is CASSLTGERTNEKLFF. CDR3 DNA: TGTGCCAGCTCACTCACAGGGGAGCGGACTAATGAAAAACTGTTTTTT.

Points on this clone: At one end, the junction sequence differs from germline, possibly due to a read error. The chain employs TRBV7-2 and TRBJ1-6; no clear D gene. Germline V gives CDR1 SGHTA, CDR2 FQGNSA. The CDR3 has 16 amino acids. CDR3 sequence (DNA): TGTGCCAGCACCCTCGAAGCGACTCGAGGAAATTCACCCTTCCACTTT. This codes for CASTLEATRGNSPFHF.

J is TRBJ2-7 and V is TRBV2, with 8 bases that match TRBD1. The germline gives CDR1 SNHLY, CDR2 FYNNEI. J gave up 3 bases and V 5 bases, and 3 bases lay outside the gene matches. The CDR3 covers 13 residues. The CDR3 region has the DNA TGTGCCAGCAGTTCCACAGGGGGCTACGAGCAGTACTTC. This encodes CASSSTGGYEQYF. Full variable domain (rest looked up from reference TRBV2 and TRBJ2-7): EPEVTQTPSHQVTQMGQEVILRCVPISNHLYFYWYRQILGQKVEFLVSFYNNEISEKSEIFDDQFSVERPDGSNFTLKIRSTKLEDSAMYFCASSSTGGYEQYFGPGTRLTVT.

V and J are TRBV5-5 and TRBJ2-7, with 9 nucleotides matching TRBD1. This CDR3 has 19 amino acids. Germline values: CDR1 SGHKS, CDR2 YYEKEE (reference sequence). After removal of 2 bases from V and 5 bases from J, the junction contained 20 bases not matched to a gene. CDR3 residues: CASSLTGGSFPGKRNEQYF. In DNA, the CDR3 is TGTGCCAGCAGCTTAACAGGGGGCAGTTTCCCGGGGAAGAGGAACGAGCAGTACTTC.

The chain has TRBV3-1 (or the pseudogene TRBV3-2) and TRBJ2-5; no reliable D call. Trimming stripped 4 bases from V and 4 bases from J, with 13 bases between. The CDR3 extends over 14 amino acids. Germline CDR1 and CDR2: LGHDT and YNNKEL (reference sequence). CDR3 in DNA: TGTGCCAGCAGCCGGCGCGCCTCGGGAGAGACCCAGTACTTC. It yields the protein CASSRRASGETQYF.

V is TRBV5-6 and J is TRBJ2-7, with D possibly TRBD2 on 6 matching bases. Germline lookup yields CDR1 SGHDT and CDR2 YYEEEE. This CDR3 region has 12 residues. Trimming took off 1 base at V and 9 bases at J, with 11 bases between the two ends. The CDR3 protein is CASSLLTSMQYF. The DNA for the CDR3 is TGTGCCAGCAGCTTGCTGACTAGTATGCAGTACTTC.

The chain recombines TRBV11-2 with TRBJ1-1, with 8 bases fitting TRBD1. The CDR3 is made up of 16 amino acids. Per germline, CDR1 SGHAT and CDR2 FQNNGV. The J segment lost 6 bases and the V segment lost 6 bases, leaving 15 bases of the junction unmatched. The CDR3 sequence is CASSITGGVREAEAFF. In DNA form, the CDR3 reads TGTGCCAGCAGTATAACAGGGGGTGTAAGGGAAGCTGAAGCTTTCTTT. The variable domain in full, with the rest retrieved from reference TRBV11-2 and TRBJ1-1, is EAGVAQSPRYKIIEKRQSVAFWCNPISGHATLYWYQQILGQGPKLLIQFQNNGVVDDSQLPKDRFSAERLKGVDSTLKIQPAKLEDSAVYLCASSITGGVREAEAFFGQGTRLTVV.

The chain joins TRBV6-1 to TRBJ2-2; 7 bases fit TRBD2. In germline, CDR1 is MNHNS, CDR2 SASEGT. The CDR3 is 16 amino acids. J gave up 3 bases and V 2 bases, and 6 bases lay outside the gene matches. CDR3 protein: CASSEISSGHTGELFF. The CDR3 nucleotides are TGTGCCAGCAGTGAAATTTCTAGCGGCCACACCGGGGAGCTGTTTTTT.